This T cell receptor beta chain was retrieved from a study of cytomegalovirus exposure and HLA in healthy donors. The study, taken as a whole, reports: Earlier analysis yielded a pattern in which most TCR beta V segments were productive about 90% or about 30% of the time. The authors confirmed in vitro that a few CMV-associated chains were specific for CMV antigens.

To note about this clone: The antigen is not known.

60 Vbeta and 13 Jbeta primers were used in PCR. Clones were sequenced by immunoSEQ multiplex PCR, and TCRdb holds only the in-frame ones, with some missing. The table includes roughly 150,000 clones, approximately 84% detected once. Donors counted as nominally healthy when sampled, yet unrecorded immune exposures were likely. This TCR was sampled from a woman aged 40 to 50 in good health and CMV-seropositive. Sequenced material: PBMCs.

CDR3 bases: TGTGCCAGCAGAGAGACGGGGGGGCAATACAATGAGCAGTTCTTC. Translated: CASRETGGQYNEQFF. The chain uses TRBV9 and TRBJ2-1, with 8 bases identical to TRBD2. CDR3 length: 15 residues. Germline trimming cut 5 bases from V and 4 bases from J; bases unmatched to any gene: 8. CDR1 and CDR2 from the germline V gene are SGDLS and YYNGEE.